This T cell receptor beta chain was sequenced in a study of molecular identifiers for immune sequencing clone quantification. Sorted naive CD8 T cells, about 17,000 to 1,000,000, were sequenced from 10%, 30% or 50% RNA. Sorted naive CD8 T cells were those defined as CD8+CD4-CCR7+CD45RA+. Study outcomes and limitations: Amid around 980,000 naive cells, spiked Jurkat TCR RNA from one cell was reportedly still detectable. The study found clones above 20 RNA copies held over 98% of effector molecules and under 1% in naive cells.

This CDR3 is built from 15 residues. The germline V gene encodes CDR1 MDHEN and CDR2 SYDVKM. The germline V and J ends were trimmed by 2 bases and 7 bases, with 18 bases remaining between them. TCRdb re-called the PCR reads through MiXCR, storing one row per CDR3 protein. The table has hundreds of thousands of distinct CDR3 sequences, about 25% seen once; the top ten hold about 0.73%. The table lists this clonotype with many counts. Its specificity is unknown. This chain joins TRBV28 and TRBJ2-7; maybe TRBD2 (6 bases). Input material: naive CD8+ T cells from blood, with Jurkat cell RNA spiked in. Subset reported: FACS-sorted CD8+CD4-CCR7+CD45RA+ naive T cells. The receptor comes from a human donor in good health. Some libraries in this study had Jurkat cell RNA spiked in. CDR3 residues: CASSLPFGGGGEQYF. CDR3 sequence (DNA): TGTGCCAGCAGTTTACCCTTCGGGGGAGGAGGTGAGCAGTACTTC.